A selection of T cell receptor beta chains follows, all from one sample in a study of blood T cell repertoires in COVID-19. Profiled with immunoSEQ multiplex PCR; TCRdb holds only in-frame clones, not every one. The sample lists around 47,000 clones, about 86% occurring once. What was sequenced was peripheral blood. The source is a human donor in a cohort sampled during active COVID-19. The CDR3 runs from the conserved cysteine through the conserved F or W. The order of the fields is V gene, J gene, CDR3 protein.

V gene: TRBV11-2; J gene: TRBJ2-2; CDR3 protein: CASQQGLAGELFF
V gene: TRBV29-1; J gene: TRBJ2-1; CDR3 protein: CSARLAGGPGEQFF
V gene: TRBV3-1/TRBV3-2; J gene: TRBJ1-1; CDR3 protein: CASSQVTSAEAFF
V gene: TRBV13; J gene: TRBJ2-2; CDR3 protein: CASRSTGTMAPGELFF
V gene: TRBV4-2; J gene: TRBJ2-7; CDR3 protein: CASSQDPGRGDSYEQYF
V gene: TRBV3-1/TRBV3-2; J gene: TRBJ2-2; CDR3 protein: CASSQRGGLYLELFF
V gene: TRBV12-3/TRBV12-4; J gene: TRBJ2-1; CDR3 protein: CASSLNHYEQFF
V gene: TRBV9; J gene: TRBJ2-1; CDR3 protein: CASSVATSGGRGYNEQFF
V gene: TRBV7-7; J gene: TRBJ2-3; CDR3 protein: CASSFDGNADTQYF
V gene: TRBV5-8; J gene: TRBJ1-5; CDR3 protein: CASSLGGGQPQHF
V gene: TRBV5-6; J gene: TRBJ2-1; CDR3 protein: CASSFETGGNEQFF
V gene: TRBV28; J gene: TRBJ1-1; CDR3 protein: CASSPGTGSSEAFF
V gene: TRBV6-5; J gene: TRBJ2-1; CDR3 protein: CASSPDRDEQFF
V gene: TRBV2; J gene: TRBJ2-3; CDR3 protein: CASPQWERGADTQYF
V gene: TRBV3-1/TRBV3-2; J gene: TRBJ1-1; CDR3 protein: CASSQAKWGSGTGENTEAFF
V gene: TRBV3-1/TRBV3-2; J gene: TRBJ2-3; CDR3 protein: CASSEKPPSGGSDTQYF
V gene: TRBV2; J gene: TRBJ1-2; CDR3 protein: CASSPSGSPLYGYTF
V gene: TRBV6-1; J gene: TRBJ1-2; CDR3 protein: CASSEETGDNYGYTF
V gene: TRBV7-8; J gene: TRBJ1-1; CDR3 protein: CASSLGDRPSRRYTEAFF
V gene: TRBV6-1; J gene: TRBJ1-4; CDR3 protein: CASSEYTGDEKLFF
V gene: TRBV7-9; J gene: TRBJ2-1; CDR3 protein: CASSPNLGNEQFF
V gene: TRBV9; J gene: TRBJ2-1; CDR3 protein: CASSVALYNEQFF
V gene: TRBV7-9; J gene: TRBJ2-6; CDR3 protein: CASSSRGFGANVLTF
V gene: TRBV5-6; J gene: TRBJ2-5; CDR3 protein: CASSLALREIQETQYF
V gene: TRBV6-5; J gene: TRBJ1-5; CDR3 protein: CASRKGDRNQPQHF
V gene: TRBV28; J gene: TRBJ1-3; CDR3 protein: CASSSGWGNTIYF
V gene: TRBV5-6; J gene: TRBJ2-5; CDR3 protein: CASSLRGFQETQYF
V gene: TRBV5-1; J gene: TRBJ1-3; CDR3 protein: CASSSDGQGNTIYF
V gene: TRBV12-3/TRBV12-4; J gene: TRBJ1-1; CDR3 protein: CASSFRGITEAFF
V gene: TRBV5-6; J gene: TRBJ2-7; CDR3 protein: CASSLLREDSYEQYF
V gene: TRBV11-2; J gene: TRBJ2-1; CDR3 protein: CASSFGTSGGATEQFF
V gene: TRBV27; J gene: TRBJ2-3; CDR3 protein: CASSLGGSSTDTQYF
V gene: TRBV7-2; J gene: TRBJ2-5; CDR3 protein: CASNAGTSGGETQYF
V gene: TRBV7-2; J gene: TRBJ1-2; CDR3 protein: CASSLNGYGYTF
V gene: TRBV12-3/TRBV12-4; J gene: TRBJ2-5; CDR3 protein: CASSGLEETQYF
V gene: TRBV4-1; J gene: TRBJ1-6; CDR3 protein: CASSQDIEESWNSPLHF
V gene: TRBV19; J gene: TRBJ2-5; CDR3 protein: CASRSLAGGLETQYF
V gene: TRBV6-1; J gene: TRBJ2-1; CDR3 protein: CASSAPQGDPSWGQFF
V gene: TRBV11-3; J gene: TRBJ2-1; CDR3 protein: CASSLEPGQGSEQFF
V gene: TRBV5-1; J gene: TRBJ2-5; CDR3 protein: CASSLADREETQYF
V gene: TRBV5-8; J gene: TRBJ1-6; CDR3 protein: CASSSRTGQGPLHF
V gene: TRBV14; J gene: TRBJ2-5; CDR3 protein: CASSRYGETQYF
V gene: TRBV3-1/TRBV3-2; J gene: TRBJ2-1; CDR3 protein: CASSQDPRAGGYNEQFF
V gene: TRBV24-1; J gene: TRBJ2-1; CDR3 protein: CATAPAGTVNEQFF
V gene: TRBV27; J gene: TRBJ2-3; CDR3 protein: CASRDSDRDTQYF
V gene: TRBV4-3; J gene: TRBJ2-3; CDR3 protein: CASSPSGSTDTQYF
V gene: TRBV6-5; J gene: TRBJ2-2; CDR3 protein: CASSSQGGGTGELFF
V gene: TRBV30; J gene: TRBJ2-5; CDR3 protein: CAGDSAGVGETQYF
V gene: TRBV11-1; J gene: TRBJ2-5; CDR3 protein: CASSQSGGGVMETQYF
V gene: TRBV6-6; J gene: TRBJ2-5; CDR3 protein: CASRRLAGREETQYF
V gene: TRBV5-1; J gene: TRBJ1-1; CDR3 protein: CASSLEVSVETEAFF
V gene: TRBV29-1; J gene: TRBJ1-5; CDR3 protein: CSVKKTGGSQHF
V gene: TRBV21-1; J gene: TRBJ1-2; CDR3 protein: CASAEYGYTF
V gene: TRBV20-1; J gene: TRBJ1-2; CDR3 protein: CLARADGYTF
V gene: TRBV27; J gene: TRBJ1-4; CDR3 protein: CASSSRTGEKLFF
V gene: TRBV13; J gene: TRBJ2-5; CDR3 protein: CASSLTSGGPETQYF
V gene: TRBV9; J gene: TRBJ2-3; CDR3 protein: CASSASGGHGTDTQYF
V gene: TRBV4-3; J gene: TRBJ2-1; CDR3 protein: CASSQDRTSYNEQFF
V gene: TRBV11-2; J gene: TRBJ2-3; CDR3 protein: CASSFTSAGRGTDTQYF
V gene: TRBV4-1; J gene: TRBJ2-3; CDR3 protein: CASSQDFRTGADTQYF